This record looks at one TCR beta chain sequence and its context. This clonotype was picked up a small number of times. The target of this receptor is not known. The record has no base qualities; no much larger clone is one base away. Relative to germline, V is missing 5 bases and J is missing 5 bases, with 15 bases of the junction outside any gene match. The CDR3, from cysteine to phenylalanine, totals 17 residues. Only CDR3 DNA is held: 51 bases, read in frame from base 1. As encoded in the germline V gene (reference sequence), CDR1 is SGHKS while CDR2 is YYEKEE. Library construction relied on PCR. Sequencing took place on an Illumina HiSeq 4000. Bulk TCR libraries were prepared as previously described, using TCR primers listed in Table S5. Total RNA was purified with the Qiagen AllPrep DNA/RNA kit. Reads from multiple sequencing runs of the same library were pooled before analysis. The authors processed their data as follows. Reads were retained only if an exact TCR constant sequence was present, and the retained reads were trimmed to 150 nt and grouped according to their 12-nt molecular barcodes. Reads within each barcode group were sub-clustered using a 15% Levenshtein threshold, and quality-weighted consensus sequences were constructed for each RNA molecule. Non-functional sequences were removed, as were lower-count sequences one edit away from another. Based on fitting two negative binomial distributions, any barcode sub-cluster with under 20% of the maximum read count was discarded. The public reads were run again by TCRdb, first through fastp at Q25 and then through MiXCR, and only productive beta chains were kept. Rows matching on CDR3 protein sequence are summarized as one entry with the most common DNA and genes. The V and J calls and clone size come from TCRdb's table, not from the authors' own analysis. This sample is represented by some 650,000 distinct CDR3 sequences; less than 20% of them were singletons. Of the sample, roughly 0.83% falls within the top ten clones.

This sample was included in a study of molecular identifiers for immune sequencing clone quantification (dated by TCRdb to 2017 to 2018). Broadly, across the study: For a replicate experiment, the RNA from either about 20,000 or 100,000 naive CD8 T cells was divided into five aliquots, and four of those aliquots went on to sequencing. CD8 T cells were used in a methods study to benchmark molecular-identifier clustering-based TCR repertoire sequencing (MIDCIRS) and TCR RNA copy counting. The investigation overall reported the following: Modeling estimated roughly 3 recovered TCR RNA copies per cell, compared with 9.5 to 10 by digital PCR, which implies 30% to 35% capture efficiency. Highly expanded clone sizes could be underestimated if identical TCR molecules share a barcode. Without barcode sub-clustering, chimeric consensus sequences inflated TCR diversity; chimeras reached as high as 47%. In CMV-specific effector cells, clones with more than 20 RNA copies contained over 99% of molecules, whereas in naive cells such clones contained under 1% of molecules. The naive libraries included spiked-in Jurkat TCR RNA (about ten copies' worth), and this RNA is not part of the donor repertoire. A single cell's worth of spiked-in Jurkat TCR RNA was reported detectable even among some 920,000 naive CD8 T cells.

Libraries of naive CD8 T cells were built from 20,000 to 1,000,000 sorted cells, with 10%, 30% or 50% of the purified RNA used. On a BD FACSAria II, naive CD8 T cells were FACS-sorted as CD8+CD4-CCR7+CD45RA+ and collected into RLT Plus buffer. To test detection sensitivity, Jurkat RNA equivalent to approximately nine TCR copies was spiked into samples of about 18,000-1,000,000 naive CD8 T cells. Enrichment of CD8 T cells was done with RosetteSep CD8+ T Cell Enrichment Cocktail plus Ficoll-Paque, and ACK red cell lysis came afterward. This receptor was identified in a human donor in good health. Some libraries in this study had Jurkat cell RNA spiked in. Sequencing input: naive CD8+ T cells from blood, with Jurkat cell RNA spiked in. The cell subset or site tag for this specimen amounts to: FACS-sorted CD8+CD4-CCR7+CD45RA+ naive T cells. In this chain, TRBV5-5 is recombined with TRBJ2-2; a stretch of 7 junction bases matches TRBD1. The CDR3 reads CASSFTDRESRTGELFF. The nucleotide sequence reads TGTGCCAGCAGTTTCACCGACAGGGAATCTCGGACCGGGGAGCTGTTTTTT.